The 32 T cell receptor beta chains given below trace back to one sample, sequenced in a study of regulatory T cells in long-lasting Graves disease. TCR beta libraries were built with iRepertoire HTBI primers and Arm-PCR of CDR3 regions. TCRdb reprocessed the multiplex PCR reads with MiXCR, giving one entry per CDR3 protein. In the table there are 350,000 to 500,000 distinct CDR3 sequences, roughly 23% of which are singletons. Specified time point: persistent/refractory GD, antithyroid drugs over 5 years with positive TRAb. PBMC RNA was the source of the TCR library. Sample: peripheral blood mononuclear cells (PBMCs), taken when the disease was refractory, from a patient treated with antithyroid drugs. The receptors were sampled from a female donor with Graves disease.

This clonotype occurred a few times. CDR3 loop: CSAWTGGTEAFF. The CDR3 DNA follows: TGCAGTGCCTGGACAGGGGGCACTGAAGCTTTCTTT. The rearrangement joins TRBV20-1 to TRBJ1-1; TRBD1 matches at 10 bases. J was trimmed by 4 bases and V by 6 bases; bases with no gene match: 2. The germline V gene encodes CDR1 DFQATT and CDR2 SNEGSKA (reference sequence). The length of the CDR3 is 12 residues.

This clonotype was counted ten times or more. The chain carries TRBV2 and TRBJ2-2; TRBD1 aligns across 9 bases. Germline values: CDR1 SNHLY, CDR2 FYNNEI. CDR3 length: 14 amino acids. J lost 3 bases, V lost 7 bases, and 3 bases had no gene match. The CDR3 region has the DNA TGTGCCAGCAAAGGACAGGGGTACACCGGGGAGCTGTTTTTT. Its translation is CASKGQGYTGELFF.

This clonotype was seen only a few times. The chain is built from TRBV12-3 or TRBV12-4 and TRBJ1-6, with D unresolved. Trimming took 3 bases from V and 7 from J, leaving 7 bases between them. The CDR3 runs 13 residues. The CDR3 DNA reads TGTGCCAGCAGTTTTCAGATGAATTCACCCCTCCACTTT. It codes for CASSFQMNSPLHF.

The sample holds a few counts of this clonotype. The chain is built from TRBV28 and TRBJ1-5, with TRBD1 matching over 7 bases. Germline CDR1 reads MDHEN; CDR2 reads SYDVKM. J lost 4 bases, V lost 5 bases, and 11 bases had no gene match. The CDR3 contains 16 residues. CDR3 amino acids: CASSKGAKGINQPQHF. The CDR3 DNA reads as TGTGCCAGCAGTAAGGGGGCTAAGGGTATAAATCAGCCCCAGCATTTT.

J is TRBJ1-5 and V is TRBV6-2 or TRBV6-3; TRBD1 agrees at 7 bases. The J segment lost 9 bases and the V segment lost 7 bases, leaving 9 bases of the junction unmatched. There are 13 residues in the CDR3. Per the germline V gene, CDR1 is MNHEY and CDR2 is SVGEGT. Here the CDR3 DNA reads TGTGCCAGCACAAGGGACAGCCGGTGGCCCCAGCATTTT. This sequence encodes CASTRDSRWPQHF.

This clonotype was seen only a few times. V gene TRBV5-1 combines with J gene TRBJ1-6, with no clear D. Trimming took off 0 bases at V and 9 bases at J, with 10 bases between the two ends. The CDR3 covers 14 residues. Germline CDR1 SGHRS, CDR2 YFSETQ. The CDR3 nucleotides are TGCGCCAGCAGCTTGGATATTGGATCTTCACCCCTCCACTTT. Protein: CASSLDIGSSPLHF.

Regarding this clonotype: A read error may explain this, as a much larger clone is one base away. The chain links TRBV20-1 to TRBJ2-7; D call uncertain. The length of the CDR3 is 13 residues. V was pared by 6 bases and J by 2 bases, with 14 bases between. In germline, CDR1 is DFQATT, CDR2 SNEGSKA (reference sequence). The CDR3 reads CSAARATTYEQYF. CDR3 in DNA: TGCAGTGCCGCCCGGGCCACTACCTACGAGCAGTACTTC.

In regard to this clonotype: It is likely a read error: a sequence one base away is far more abundant. This sequence joins TRBV11-2 and TRBJ2-7; the match to TRBD1 covers 10 bases. The length of the CDR3 is 14 residues. Trimming took 5 bases from V and 2 from J; bases not matched to a gene: 3. Germline V gives CDR1 SGHAT, CDR2 FQNNGV. CDR3 in amino acids: CASSQDRGAYEQYF. DNA for the CDR3: TGTGCCAGCAGCCAGGACAGGGGGGCCTACGAGCAGTACTTC.

This clonotype was seen ten or more times. V usage is TRBV28 and J usage is TRBJ2-7; the D gene is possibly TRBD1 (6 bases). The CDR3 spans 13 residues. Deletions cut 6 bases from V and 1 base from J, with 10 bases between. The germline V gene has CDR1 MDHEN and CDR2 SYDVKM. CDR3 amino acids: CASRHRESYEQYF. DNA for the CDR3: TGTGCCAGCAGACACAGGGAGTCCTACGAGCAGTACTTC.

The chain recombines TRBV30 with TRBJ2-7, with D hard to call. Germline V lookup: CDR1 GTSNPN, CDR2 SVGIG (reference sequence). This CDR3 is 12 amino acids long. V lost 3 bases, J lost 4 bases, and 10 bases lay in between. The CDR3 nucleotides are TGTGCCTGGAGCGGCCTTAGGTACGAGCAGTACTTC. It encodes CAWSGLRYEQYF.

This clonotype showed up many times. This chain joins TRBV6-1 and TRBJ2-6, with 7 bases fitting TRBD1. V was clipped by 6 bases and J by 0 bases; unmatched bases: 2. The CDR3 length is 15 residues. The germline CDR1 and CDR2 sequences are MNHNS and SASEGT. CDR3 DNA sequence: TGTGCCAGCAGGGGACAGAGCTCTGGGGCCAACGTCCTGACTTTC. Amino acid sequence: CASRGQSSGANVLTF.

This clonotype was observed a few times. The rearrangement joins TRBV29-1 to TRBJ2-7, with D possibly matching TRBD1 (6 bases). The germline V gene encodes CDR1 SQVTM and CDR2 ANQGSEA. Trimming left V 6 bases short and J 0 bases short, with 15 bases between. This CDR3 spans 14 amino acids. The CDR3 DNA reads as TGCAGCGTAGAGGGGGTCGGAAACTCCTACGAGCAGTACTTC. Translating it yields CSVEGVGNSYEQYF.

This clonotype was detected only a few times. Since a much larger clone is just one base distant, this may be a read error. No conserved phenylalanine or tryptophan ends this CDR3, so it is likely a read error. The V call is TRBV27, the J call TRBJ2-7; unclear D gene. Germline CDR1 MNHEY, CDR2 SMNVEV (reference sequence). V lost 0 bases to trimming and J lost 2 bases, with 11 bases between them. The CDR3 length is 15 residues. CDR3 loop: CASSLSGNRAYEQYL. DNA of the CDR3: TGTGCCAGCAGTTTATCCGGCAATAGGGCCTACGAGCAGTACCTC.

This clonotype was picked up many times. The CDR3 is CSARVIIAEETQYF. CDR3 DNA sequence: TGCAGTGCTAGAGTGATAATAGCGGAAGAGACCCAGTACTTC. The chain recombines TRBV20-1 with TRBJ2-5; weak D call: TRBD2 (6 bases). This CDR3 is 14 amino acids long. The germline V gene encodes CDR1 DFQATT and CDR2 SNEGSKA (reference sequence). V was trimmed by 1 base and J by 3 bases, leaving 12 bases between them.

This CDR3 reads CASSYEIGTEQYF. In DNA, the CDR3 is TGTGCCAGCAGTTACGAGATAGGTACCGAGCAGTACTTC. The chain is built from TRBV6-5 and TRBJ2-7; no definite D call. The CDR3 length is 13 residues. Germline lookup yields CDR1 MNHEY and CDR2 SVGAGI. The V end was cut by 2 bases, the J end by 6 bases, with 11 bases between.

There are a few counts of this clonotype. A much larger clone lies one base from this, so it may be a read error. This chain joins TRBV20-1 and TRBJ2-5; TRBD2 aligns across 7 bases. The J call may be in error: the DNA end matches TRBJ2-7 better. This CDR3 is 12 amino acids long. Germline-derived CDR1 and CDR2 are DFQATT and SNEGSKA (reference sequence). CDR3 residues: CSARGGSYEQYF. The CDR3 DNA reads as TGCAGTGCTAGAGGCGGGAGCTACGAGCAGTACTTC.

This clonotype was counted between two and nine times. V gene TRBV4-1 combines with J gene TRBJ2-6; possible D gene TRBD2, 7 bases. The CDR3 is made up of 17 amino acids. V lost 2 bases and J lost 3, with 14 bases in between. CDR1 MGHRA and CDR2 YSYEKL come from the germline V gene. The CDR3 sequence is CASSQQQGGGGANVLTF. The DNA for the CDR3 is TGCGCCAGCAGCCAACAACAGGGAGGGGGTGGGGCCAACGTCCTGACTTTC.

This clonotype appeared many times. The rearrangement uses TRBV2 and TRBJ1-2; D is unclear. V was shortened by 3 bases and J by 8 bases, with 13 bases between the two germline ends. The CDR3 covers 13 residues. Germline CDR1 and CDR2: SNHLY and FYNNEI. The CDR3 loop is CASSDHSREGYTF. CDR3 nucleotides: TGTGCCAGCAGTGACCACTCCCGGGAGGGCTACACCTTC.

At least ten counts were recorded for this clonotype. The rearrangement uses TRBV4-1 and TRBJ2-5; D remains ambiguous. This CDR3 is built from 14 residues. Germline V gene lookup returns CDR1 MGHRA and CDR2 YSYEKL. Trimming pared 1 base from V and 4 bases from J, leaving 10 bases between. CDR3 in DNA: TGCGCCAGCAGCCAAGCGGCTCAAGGAGAGACCCAGTACTTC. This translates into CASSQAAQGETQYF.

J is TRBJ2-7 and V is TRBV4-2; tentatively, D is TRBD2 (6 bases). The CDR3 is 15 residues long. Germline lookup yields CDR1 LGHNA and CDR2 YNFKEQ. The V and J ends lost 0 bases and 5 bases respectively, with 14 bases between them. CDR3 bases: TGTGCCAGCAGCCAAGATCTAGTACCGGGGGACGAGCAGTACTTC. As protein: CASSQDLVPGDEQYF.

The chain is built from TRBV5-1 and TRBJ2-5; perhaps D is TRBD1 or TRBD2 (5 bases each). The CDR3 loop spans 16 amino acids. Per the germline V gene, CDR1 is SGHRS and CDR2 is YFSETQ. V was cut by 1 base and J by 2 bases, with 15 bases left in between. The CDR3 protein is CASSLFTGRDQETQYF. The DNA of the CDR3 is TGCGCCAGCAGCTTGTTTACAGGTCGGGATCAAGAGACCCAGTACTTC.

The chain employs TRBV19 and TRBJ1-2; a possible D gene is TRBD1 (5 bases). The CDR3 extends over 14 amino acids. The germline V gene encodes CDR1 LNHDA and CDR2 SQIVND (reference sequence). Trimming took 6 bases from V and 5 from J, leaving 16 bases between them. CDR3 sequence (DNA): TGTGCCAGTAGCCGGGACGAGACATTTTATGGCTACACCTTC. Its translation: CASSRDETFYGYTF.

The V and J genes are TRBV28 and TRBJ2-7, with 9 bases matching TRBD1. With V trimmed by 2 bases and J by 5 bases, 10 bases remained unmatched. Germline CDR1 reads MDHEN; CDR2 reads SYDVKM. The CDR3 runs to 16 residues. This chain's CDR3 is CASSLVGQGPRNEQYF. The CDR3 DNA sequence: TGTGCCAGCAGTTTAGTGGGACAGGGTCCGCGGAACGAGCAGTACTTC.

The chain uses TRBV2 and TRBJ2-1, with a tentative D call TRBD1 (6 bases). Deletions cut 7 bases from V and 1 base from J, with 17 bases between. The CDR3 covers 16 residues. Germline V gene sequence: CDR1 SNHLY, CDR2 FYNNEI. The CDR3: CASTETGTLSYNEQFF. CDR3 sequence (DNA): TGTGCCAGCACCGAGACAGGAACGTTATCCTACAATGAGCAGTTCTTC.

The sample holds a few counts of this clonotype. The V and J genes are TRBV20-1 and TRBJ2-7, with 7 bases matching TRBD1. Per germline, CDR1 DFQATT and CDR2 SNEGSKA (reference sequence). This CDR3 comprises 14 residues. Trimming at V came to 3 bases and at J to 4 bases, leaving 9 bases not matched to a gene. The CDR3 loop reads CSARTGQGEYEQYF. The CDR3 DNA reads as TGCAGTGCTAGGACCGGGCAGGGGGAATACGAGCAGTACTTC.

This clonotype has ten or more counts. The chain carries TRBV10-3 and TRBJ2-5; 7 bases match TRBD1. The CDR3 totals 15 residues. V lost 7 bases, J lost 2 bases, and 10 bases stayed unmatched. Germline lookup yields CDR1 ENHRY and CDR2 SYGVKD. The CDR3 is CAINSMTGSQETQYF. DNA of the CDR3: TGTGCCATCAATTCCATGACAGGGAGTCAAGAGACCCAGTACTTC.

This clonotype was recorded many times. The J gene is TRBJ1-5, the V gene TRBV28; maybe TRBD1 (5 bases). This CDR3 is built from 15 residues. The V and J ends lost 6 bases and 0 bases respectively, with 12 bases between them. CDR1 MDHEN and CDR2 SYDVKM come from the germline V gene. The CDR3 DNA follows: TGTGCCAGCAGACAGGACGGTTTTAGCAATCAGCCCCAGCATTTT. Encoded protein: CASRQDGFSNQPQHF.

Details on this clonotype: A much larger clonotype is one base distant, so this may be a read error. The chain employs TRBV25-1 and TRBJ2-6, with unresolved D. Trimming cost V 3 bases and J 0 bases, with 6 bases left between them. Germline CDR1 is MGHDK and CDR2 is SYGVNS. The CDR3 length is 15 residues. CDR3 nucleotides: TGTGCCAGCAGTGAGGAGTACTCTGGGGCCAACGTCCTGACTTTC. Translation gives CASSEEYSGANVLTF.

This clonotype was counted many times. This chain uses TRBV6-2 or TRBV6-3 with TRBJ2-5, with D hard to call. Trimming shortened V by 2 bases and J by 3 bases, and 7 bases separated the two germline ends. CDR1 and CDR2 (germline): MNHEY, SVGEGT. CDR3 length: 13 amino acids. In DNA, the CDR3 is TGTGCCAGCAGTTACGCTGGGGAAGAGACCCAGTACTTC. Its translation: CASSYAGEETQYF.

Of note for this clonotype: This could be a read error, since a much larger clone is one nucleotide away. The J gene is TRBJ2-5, the V gene TRBV7-7, with D perhaps TRBD1 (6 bases). The CDR3 sequence is 15 residues long. The germline V gene encodes CDR1 SSHAT and CDR2 FNYEAQ (reference sequence). The CDR3 reads CAGSLGLSQGETQYF. For the CDR3, the DNA is TGTGCCGGCAGCTTAGGATTATCCCAGGGGGAGACCCAGTACTTC.

The rearrangement links TRBV10-2 to TRBJ1-5, with 7 bases lining up with TRBD1. The germline CDR1 and CDR2 sequences are WSHSY and SAAADI. The ends lost 6 bases at V and 2 bases at J; junction bases unmatched: 13. This CDR3 region has 17 residues. The DNA for the CDR3 is TGCGCCAGCAGGAGCGCATCAGGGGGATCTGGCAATCAGCCCCAGCATTTT. It is translated as CASRSASGGSGNQPQHF.

This clonotype was picked up many times. The chain carries TRBV3-1 and TRBJ1-1; D call uncertain. Germline CDR1 LGHDT, CDR2 YNNKEL (reference sequence). Deletions cut 4 bases from V and 3 bases from J, with 6 bases between. The CDR3 consists of 12 residues. The CDR3 DNA follows: TGTGCCAGCAGCCGTATAGACACTGAAGCTTTCTTT. The encoded protein is CASSRIDTEAFF.